These 4 T cell receptor beta chains were sequenced from one sample in a study of Graves' ophthalmopathy and Graves' hyperthyroidism. From RNA, the CDR3 regions of TCR beta chains were amplified and sequenced. Second-round multiplex PCR followed a first-round RT-PCR using HTBI primers. TCRdb reprocessed the multiplex PCR reads with MiXCR, giving one entry per CDR3 protein. This table has 900,000 to 1,200,000 distinct CDR3 sequences, roughly two fifths appearing once. Sequencing used peripheral blood or thyroid tissue (not recorded which). Every receptor here comes from an adult man with Graves' hyperthyroidism.

This clonotype was observed at least ten times. The chain joins TRBV29-1 to TRBJ2-7; a possible D gene is TRBD2 (5 bases). The germline gives CDR1 SQVTM, CDR2 ANQGSEA. This CDR3 region has 11 residues. Trimming removed 4 bases at V and 3 bases at J, with 7 bases between. CDR3 bases: TGCAGCGTTGCGGAGGACTACGAGCAGTACTTC. Translation: CSVAEDYEQYF.

The rearrangement uses TRBV4-3 and TRBJ2-7; 8 nucleotides align to TRBD2. V lost 9 bases and J lost 4; bases outside the gene matches: 11. The CDR3 length is 14 residues. From germline, CDR1 is LGHNA and CDR2 YSLEER. CDR3 sequence (DNA): TGCGCCAGTGCCGATGGGACTAGACCTTACGAGCAGTACTTC. Its protein is CASADGTRPYEQYF.

The chain couples TRBV5-1 to TRBJ2-7, with D possibly TRBD2 on 5 matching bases. V was trimmed by 4 bases and J by 3 bases, leaving 17 bases between them. This CDR3 is built from 15 residues. The germline V gene has CDR1 SGHRS and CDR2 YFSETQ. The CDR3 reads CASSTGVVGNYEQYF. DNA for the CDR3: TGCGCCAGCAGCACCGGGGTAGTGGGGAACTACGAGCAGTACTTC.

This clonotype was counted at least ten times. This chain links TRBV5-6 with TRBJ1-5; 8 bases fit TRBD1. The germline gives CDR1 SGHDT, CDR2 YYEEEE. Trimming took 2 bases from V and 3 from J; bases not matched to a gene: 4. This CDR3 spans 15 amino acids. DNA for the CDR3: TGTGCCAGCAGCTTCGGACAGGGCTTCAATCAGCCCCAGCATTTT. Its translation is CASSFGQGFNQPQHF. The variable domain in full, with the rest retrieved from reference TRBV5-6 and TRBJ1-5, is DAGVTQSPTHLIKTRGQQVTLRCSPKSGHDTVSWYQQALGQGPQFIFQYYEEEERQRGNFPDRFSGHQFPNYSSELNVNALLLGDSALYLCASSFGQGFNQPQHFGDGTRLSIL.